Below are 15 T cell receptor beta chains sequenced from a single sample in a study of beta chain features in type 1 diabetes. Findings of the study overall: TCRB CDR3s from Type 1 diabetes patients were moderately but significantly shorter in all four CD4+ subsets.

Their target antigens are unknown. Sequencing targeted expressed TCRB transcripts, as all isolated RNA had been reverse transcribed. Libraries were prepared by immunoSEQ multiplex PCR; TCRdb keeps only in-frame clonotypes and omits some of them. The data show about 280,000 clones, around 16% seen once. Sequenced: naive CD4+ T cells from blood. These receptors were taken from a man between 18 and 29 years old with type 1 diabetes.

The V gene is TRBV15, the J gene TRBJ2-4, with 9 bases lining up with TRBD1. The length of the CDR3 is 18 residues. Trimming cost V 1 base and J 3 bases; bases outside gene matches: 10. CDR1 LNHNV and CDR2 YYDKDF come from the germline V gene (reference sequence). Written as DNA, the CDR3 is TGTGCCACCAGCAGAGGACCTGGGACAGGGAGGAACAAAAACATTCAGTACTTC. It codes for CATSRGPGTGRNKNIQYF.

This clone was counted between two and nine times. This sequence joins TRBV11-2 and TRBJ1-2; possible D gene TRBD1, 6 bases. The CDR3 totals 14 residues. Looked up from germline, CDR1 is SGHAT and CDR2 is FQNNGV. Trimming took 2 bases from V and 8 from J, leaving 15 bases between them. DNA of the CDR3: TGTGCCAGCAGCTTAATCGCAGGGGAACAAGGCTACACCTTC. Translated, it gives CASSLIAGEQGYTF.

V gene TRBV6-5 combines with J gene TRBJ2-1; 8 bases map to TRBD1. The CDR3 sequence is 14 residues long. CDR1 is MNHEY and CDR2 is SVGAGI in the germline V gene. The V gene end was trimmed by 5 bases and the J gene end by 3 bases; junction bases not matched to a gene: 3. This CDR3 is CASSRDRNYNEQFF. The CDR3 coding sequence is TGTGCCAGCAGTAGGGACAGGAACTACAATGAGCAGTTCTTC.

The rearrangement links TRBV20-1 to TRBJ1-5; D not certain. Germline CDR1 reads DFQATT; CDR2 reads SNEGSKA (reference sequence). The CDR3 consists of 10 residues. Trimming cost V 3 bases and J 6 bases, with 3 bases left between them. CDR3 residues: CSASVQPQHF. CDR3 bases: TGCAGTGCTAGCGTTCAGCCCCAGCATTTT.

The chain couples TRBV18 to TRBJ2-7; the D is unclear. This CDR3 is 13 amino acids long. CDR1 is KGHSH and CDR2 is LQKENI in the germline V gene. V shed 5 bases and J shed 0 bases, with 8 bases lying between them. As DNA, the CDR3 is TGTGCCAGCTCAGATGCCAGCTCCTACGAGCAGTACTTC. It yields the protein CASSDASSYEQYF.

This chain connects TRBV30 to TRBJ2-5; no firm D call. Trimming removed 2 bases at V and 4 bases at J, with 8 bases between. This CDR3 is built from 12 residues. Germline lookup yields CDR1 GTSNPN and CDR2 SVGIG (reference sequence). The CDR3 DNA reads TGTGCCTGGAGTCAGAAAAGAGAGACCCAGTACTTC. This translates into CAWSQKRETQYF.

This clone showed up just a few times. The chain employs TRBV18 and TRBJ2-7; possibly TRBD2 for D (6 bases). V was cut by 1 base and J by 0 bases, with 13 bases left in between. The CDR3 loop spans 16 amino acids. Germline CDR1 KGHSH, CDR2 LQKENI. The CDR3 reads CASSPLGGAYSYEQYF. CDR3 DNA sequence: TGTGCCAGCTCACCACTCGGCGGGGCCTACTCCTACGAGCAGTACTTC.

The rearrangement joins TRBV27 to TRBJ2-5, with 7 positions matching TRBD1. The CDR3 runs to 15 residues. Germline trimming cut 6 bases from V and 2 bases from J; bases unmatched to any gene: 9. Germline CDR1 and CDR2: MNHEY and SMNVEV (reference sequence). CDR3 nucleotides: TGTGCCAGCAGGCCGGACAGGAGAGGGCAAGAGACCCAGTACTTC. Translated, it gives CASRPDRRGQETQYF.

The DNA of the CDR3 is TGCGCCAGCAGCCGCACAGGGGAAGGCTACACCTTC. It specifies CASSRTGEGYTF. The chain couples TRBV4-3 to TRBJ1-2; 7 bases map to TRBD1. Trimming cost V 4 bases and J 8 bases; bases outside gene matches: 4. Germline V gives CDR1 LGHNA, CDR2 YSLEER. The CDR3 loop spans 12 amino acids.

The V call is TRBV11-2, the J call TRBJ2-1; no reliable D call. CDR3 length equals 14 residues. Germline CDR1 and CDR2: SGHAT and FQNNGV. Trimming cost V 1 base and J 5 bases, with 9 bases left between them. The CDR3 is CASSLAPRNNEQFF. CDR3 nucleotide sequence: TGTGCCAGCAGCTTAGCACCCAGAAACAATGAGCAGTTCTTC.

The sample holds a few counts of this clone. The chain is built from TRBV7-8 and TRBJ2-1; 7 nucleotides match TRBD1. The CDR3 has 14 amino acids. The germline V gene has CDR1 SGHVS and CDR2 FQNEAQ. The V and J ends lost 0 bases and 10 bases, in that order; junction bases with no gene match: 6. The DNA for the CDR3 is TGTGCCAGCAGCTTAGCGACCCTAGGGGGCGAGCAGTTCTTC. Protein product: CASSLATLGGEQFF.

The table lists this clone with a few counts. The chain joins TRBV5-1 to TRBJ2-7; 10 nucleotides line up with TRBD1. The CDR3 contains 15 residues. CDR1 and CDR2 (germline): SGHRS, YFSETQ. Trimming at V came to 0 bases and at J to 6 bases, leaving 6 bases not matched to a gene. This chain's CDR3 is CASSLETGGYAEQYF. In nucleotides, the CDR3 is TGCGCCAGCAGCTTGGAGACAGGGGGCTATGCCGAGCAGTACTTC.

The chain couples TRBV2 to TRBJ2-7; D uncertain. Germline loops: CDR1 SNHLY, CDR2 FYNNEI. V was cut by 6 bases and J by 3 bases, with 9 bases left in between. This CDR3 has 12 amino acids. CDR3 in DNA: TGTGCCAGCAGATCATACAGCTACGAGCAGTACTTC. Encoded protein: CASRSYSYEQYF.

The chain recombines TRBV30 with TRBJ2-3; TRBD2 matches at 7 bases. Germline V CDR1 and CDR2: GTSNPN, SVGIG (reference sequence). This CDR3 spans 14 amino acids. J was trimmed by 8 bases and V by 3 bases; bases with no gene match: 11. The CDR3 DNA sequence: TGTGCCTGGAGAGCCTCCGGGACTATCGGTACGCAGTATTTT. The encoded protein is CAWRASGTIGTQYF.

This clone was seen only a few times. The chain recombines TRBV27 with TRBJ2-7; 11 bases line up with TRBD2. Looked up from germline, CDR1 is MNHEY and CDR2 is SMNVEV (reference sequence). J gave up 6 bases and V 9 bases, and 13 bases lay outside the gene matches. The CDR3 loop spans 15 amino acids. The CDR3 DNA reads TGTGCCAGTACCCCAACCGGGCTAGCGGGAGGCGAGCAGTACTTC. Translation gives CASTPTGLAGGEQYF.